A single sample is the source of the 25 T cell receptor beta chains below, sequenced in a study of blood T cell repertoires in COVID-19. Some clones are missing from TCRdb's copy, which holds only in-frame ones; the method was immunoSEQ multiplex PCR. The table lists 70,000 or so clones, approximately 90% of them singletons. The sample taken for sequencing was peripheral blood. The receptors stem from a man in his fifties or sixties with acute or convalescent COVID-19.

CDR3 in DNA: TGTGCCAGCAGCTTACCGGGATCCAGGGGAGAGACCCAGTACTTC. The encoded protein is CASSLPGSRGETQYF. The V call is TRBV7-3, the J call TRBJ2-5; possible D gene TRBD1, 6 bases. This CDR3 is built from 15 residues. V was clipped by 2 bases and J by 4 bases, with 14 bases between them. The germline gives CDR1 SGHTA, CDR2 FQGTGA.

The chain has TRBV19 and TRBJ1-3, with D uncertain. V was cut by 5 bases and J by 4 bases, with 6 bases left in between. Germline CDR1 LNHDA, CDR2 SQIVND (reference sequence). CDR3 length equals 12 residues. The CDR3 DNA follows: TGTGCCAGTAGTGTGACAGGAAACACCATATATTTT. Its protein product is CASSVTGNTIYF.

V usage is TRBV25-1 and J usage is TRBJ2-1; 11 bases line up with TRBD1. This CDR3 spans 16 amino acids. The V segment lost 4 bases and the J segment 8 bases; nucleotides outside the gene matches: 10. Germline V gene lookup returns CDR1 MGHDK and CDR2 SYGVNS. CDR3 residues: CASSGRDRGYRDEQFF. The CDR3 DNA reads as TGTGCCAGCAGTGGTCGGGACAGGGGGTACAGGGATGAGCAGTTCTTC.

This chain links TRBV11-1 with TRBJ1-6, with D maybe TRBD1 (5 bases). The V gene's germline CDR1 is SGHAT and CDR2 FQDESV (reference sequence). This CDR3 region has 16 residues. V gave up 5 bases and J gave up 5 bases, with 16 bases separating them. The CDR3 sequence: CASSHELGTNNSPLHF. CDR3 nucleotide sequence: TGTGCCAGCAGCCATGAACTGGGGACTAATAATTCACCCCTCCACTTT.

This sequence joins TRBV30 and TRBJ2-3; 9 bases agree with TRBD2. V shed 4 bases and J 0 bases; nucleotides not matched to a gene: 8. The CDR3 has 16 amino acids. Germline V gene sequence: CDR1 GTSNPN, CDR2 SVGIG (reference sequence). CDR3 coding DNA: TGTGCCTGGATGTACGGCGGGGGGGGAAGCACAGATACGCAGTATTTT. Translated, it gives CAWMYGGGGSTDTQYF.

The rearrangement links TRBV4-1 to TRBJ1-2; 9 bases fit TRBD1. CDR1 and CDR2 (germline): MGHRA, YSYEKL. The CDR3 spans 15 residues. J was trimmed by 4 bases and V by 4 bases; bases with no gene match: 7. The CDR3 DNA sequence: TGCGCCAGCAGCCCCCCAGGACAGGGGAGCTATGGCTACACCTTC. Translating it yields CASSPPGQGSYGYTF.

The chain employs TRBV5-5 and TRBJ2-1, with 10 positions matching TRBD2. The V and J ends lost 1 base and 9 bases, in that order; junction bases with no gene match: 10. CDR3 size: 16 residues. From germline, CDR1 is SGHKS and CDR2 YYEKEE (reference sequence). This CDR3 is CASSLMASGRLSEQFF. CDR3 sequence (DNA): TGTGCCAGCAGCTTGATGGCTAGCGGGAGACTTAGTGAGCAGTTCTTC.

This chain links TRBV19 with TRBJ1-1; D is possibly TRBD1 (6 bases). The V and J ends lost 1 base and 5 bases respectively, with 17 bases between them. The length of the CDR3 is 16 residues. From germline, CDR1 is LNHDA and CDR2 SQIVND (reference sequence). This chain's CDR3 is CASSIVQTGPGTEAFF. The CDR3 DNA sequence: TGTGCCAGTAGTATAGTCCAGACAGGACCCGGGACTGAAGCTTTCTTT.

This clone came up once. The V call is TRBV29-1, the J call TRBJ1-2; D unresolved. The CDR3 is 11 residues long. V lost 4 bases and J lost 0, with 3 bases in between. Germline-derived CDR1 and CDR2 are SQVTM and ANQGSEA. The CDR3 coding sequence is TGCAGCGTTGTCACTAACTATGGCTACACCTTC. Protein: CSVVTNYGYTF. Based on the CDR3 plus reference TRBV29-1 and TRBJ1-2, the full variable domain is SAVISQKPSRDICQRGTSLTIQCQVDSQVTMMFWYRQQPGQSLTLIATANQGSEATYESGFVIDKFPISRPNLTFSTLTVSNMSPEDSSIYLCSVVTNYGYTFGSGTRLTVV.

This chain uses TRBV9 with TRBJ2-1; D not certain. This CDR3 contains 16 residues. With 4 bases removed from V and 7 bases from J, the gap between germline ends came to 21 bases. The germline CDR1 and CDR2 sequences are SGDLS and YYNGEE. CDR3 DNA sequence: TGTGCCAGCAGCCCACCCGCAGGTCCCGTTGGTAATGAGCAGTTCTTC. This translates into CASSPPAGPVGNEQFF. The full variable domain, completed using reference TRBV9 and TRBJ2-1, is DSGVTQTPKHLITATGQRVTLRCSPRSGDLSVYWYQQSLDQGLQFLIQYYNGEERAKGNILERFSAQQFPDLHSELNLSSLELGDSALYFCASSPPAGPVGNEQFFGPGTRLTVL.

Here the CDR3 reads CASSIGRGINEKLFF. CDR3 DNA: TGTGCCAGTAGTATAGGTCGGGGGATTAATGAAAAACTGTTTTTT. The rearrangement joins TRBV19 to TRBJ1-4, with D tentatively TRBD1 (5 bases). The CDR3 is made up of 15 amino acids. Germline assignment: CDR1 LNHDA and CDR2 SQIVND (reference sequence). The V end was cut by 1 base, the J end by 4 bases, with 10 bases between.

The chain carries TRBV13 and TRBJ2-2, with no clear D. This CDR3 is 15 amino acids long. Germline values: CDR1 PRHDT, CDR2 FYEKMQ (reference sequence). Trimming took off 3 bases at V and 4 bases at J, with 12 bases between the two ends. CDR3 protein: CASSFILEPTGELFF. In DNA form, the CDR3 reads TGTGCCAGCAGCTTTATCCTAGAACCCACCGGGGAGCTGTTTTTT.

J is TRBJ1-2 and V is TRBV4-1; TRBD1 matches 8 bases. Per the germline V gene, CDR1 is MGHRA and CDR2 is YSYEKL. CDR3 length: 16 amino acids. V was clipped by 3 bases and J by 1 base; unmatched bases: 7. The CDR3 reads CASSHPGQGLNYGYTF. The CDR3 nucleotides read TGCGCCAGCAGCCATCCCGGACAGGGCCTTAACTATGGCTACACCTTC.

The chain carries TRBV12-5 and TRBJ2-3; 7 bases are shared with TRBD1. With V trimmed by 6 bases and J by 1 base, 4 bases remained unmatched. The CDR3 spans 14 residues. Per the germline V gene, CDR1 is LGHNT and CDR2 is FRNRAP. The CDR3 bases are TGTGCTAGTGGGCGTGGACAGGGCACAGATACGCAGTATTTT. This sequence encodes CASGRGQGTDTQYF.

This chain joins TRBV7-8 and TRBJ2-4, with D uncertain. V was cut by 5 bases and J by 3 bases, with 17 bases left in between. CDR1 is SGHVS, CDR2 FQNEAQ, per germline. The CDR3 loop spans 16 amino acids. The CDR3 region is CASSAGLGGVKNIQYF. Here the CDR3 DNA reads TGTGCCAGCAGCGCCGGGTTAGGCGGTGTCAAAAACATTCAGTACTTC. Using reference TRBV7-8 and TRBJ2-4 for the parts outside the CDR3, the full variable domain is GAGVSQSPRYKVAKRGQDVALRCDPISGHVSLFWYQQALGQGPEFLTYFQNEAQLDKSGLPSDRFFAERPEGSVSTLKIQRTQQEDSAVYLCASSAGLGGVKNIQYFGAGTRLSVL.

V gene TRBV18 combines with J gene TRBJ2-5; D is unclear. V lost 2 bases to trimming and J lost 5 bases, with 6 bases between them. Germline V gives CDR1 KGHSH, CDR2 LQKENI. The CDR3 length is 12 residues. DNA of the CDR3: TGTGCCAGCTCACCAGGCAACGAGACCCAGTACTTC. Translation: CASSPGNETQYF. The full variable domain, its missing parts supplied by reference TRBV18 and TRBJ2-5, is NAGVMQNPRHLVRRRGQEARLRCSPMKGHSHVYWYRQLPEEGLKFMVYLQKENIIDESGMPKERFSAEFPKEGPSILRIQQVVRGDSAAYFCASSPGNETQYFGPGTRLLVL.

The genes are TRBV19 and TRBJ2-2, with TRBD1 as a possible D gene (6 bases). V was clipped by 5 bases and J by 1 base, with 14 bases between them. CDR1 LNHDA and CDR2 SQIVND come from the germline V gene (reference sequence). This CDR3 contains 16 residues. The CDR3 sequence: CASSLPTGGNTGELFF. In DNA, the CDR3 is TGTGCCAGTAGTTTGCCGACAGGAGGGAACACCGGGGAGCTGTTTTTT. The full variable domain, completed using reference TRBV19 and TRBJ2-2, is DGGITQSPKYLFRKEGQNVTLSCEQNLNHDAMYWYRQDPGQGLRLIYYSQIVNDFQKGDIAEGYSVSREKKESFPLTVTSAQKNPTAFYLCASSLPTGGNTGELFFGEGSRLTVL.

The CDR3 nucleotides read TGCGCCAGCAGCCAAGAGGGGACAGGGAACTATGGCTACACCTTC. It is translated as CASSQEGTGNYGYTF. The rearrangement uses TRBV4-1 and TRBJ1-2; 9 nucleotides line up with TRBD1. The V and J ends lost 0 bases and 2 bases, in that order; junction bases with no gene match: 1. The CDR3 totals 15 residues. CDR1 and CDR2 (germline): MGHRA, YSYEKL.

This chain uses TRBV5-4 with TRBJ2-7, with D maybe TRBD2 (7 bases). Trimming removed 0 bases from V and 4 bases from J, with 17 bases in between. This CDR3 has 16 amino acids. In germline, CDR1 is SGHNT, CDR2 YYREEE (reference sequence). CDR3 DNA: TGTGCCAGCAGCTTGGATGGCGGGGGCCGCGCATACGAGCAGTACTTC. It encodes CASSLDGGGRAYEQYF. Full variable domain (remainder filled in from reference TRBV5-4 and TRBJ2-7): ETGVTQSPTHLIKTRGQQVTLRCSSQSGHNTVSWYQQALGQGPQFIFQYYREEENGRGNFPPRFSGLQFPNYSSELNVNALELDDSALYLCASSLDGGGRAYEQYFGPGTRLTVT.

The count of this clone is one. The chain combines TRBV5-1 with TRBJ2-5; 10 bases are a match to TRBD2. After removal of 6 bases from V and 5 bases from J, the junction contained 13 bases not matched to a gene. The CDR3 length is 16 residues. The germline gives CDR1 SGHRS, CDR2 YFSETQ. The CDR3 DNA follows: TGCGCCAGCACCAACCCGGCTAGCGGGGGAGGGGAGACCCAGTACTTC. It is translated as CASTNPASGGGETQYF.

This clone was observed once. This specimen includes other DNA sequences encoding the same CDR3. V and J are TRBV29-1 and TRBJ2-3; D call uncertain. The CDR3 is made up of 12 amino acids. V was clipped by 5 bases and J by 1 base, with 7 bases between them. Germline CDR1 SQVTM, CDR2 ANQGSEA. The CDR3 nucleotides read TGCAGCGTTCTGGCGGGCACAGATACGCAGTATTTT. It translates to CSVLAGTDTQYF.

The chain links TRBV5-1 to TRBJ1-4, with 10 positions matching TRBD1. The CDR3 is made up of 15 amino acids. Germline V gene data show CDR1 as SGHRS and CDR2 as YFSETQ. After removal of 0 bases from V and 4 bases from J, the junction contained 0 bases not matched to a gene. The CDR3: CASSLGTGGNEKLFF. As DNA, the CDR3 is TGCGCCAGCAGCTTGGGGACAGGGGGTAATGAAAAACTGTTTTTT.

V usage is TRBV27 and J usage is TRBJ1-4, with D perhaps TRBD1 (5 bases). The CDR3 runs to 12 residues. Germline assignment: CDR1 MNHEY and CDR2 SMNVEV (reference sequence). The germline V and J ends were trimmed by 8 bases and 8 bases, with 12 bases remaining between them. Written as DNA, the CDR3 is TGTGCCAGCGGGAGGGGCGGAGAAAAACTGTTTTTT. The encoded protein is CASGRGGEKLFF.

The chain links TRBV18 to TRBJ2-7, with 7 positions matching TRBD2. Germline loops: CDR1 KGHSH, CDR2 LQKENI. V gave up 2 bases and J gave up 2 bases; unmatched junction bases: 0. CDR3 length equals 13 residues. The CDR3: CASSPSGTYEQYF. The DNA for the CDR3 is TGTGCCAGCTCACCAAGCGGGACCTACGAGCAGTACTTC.

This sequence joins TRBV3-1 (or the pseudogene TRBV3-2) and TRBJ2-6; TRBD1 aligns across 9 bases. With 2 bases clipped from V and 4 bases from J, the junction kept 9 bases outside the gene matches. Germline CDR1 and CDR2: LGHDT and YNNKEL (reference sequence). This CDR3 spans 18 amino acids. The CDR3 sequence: CASSQKRNRGLGANVLTF. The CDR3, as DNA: TGTGCCAGCAGCCAAAAGCGGAACAGGGGGCTAGGGGCCAACGTCCTGACTTTC.